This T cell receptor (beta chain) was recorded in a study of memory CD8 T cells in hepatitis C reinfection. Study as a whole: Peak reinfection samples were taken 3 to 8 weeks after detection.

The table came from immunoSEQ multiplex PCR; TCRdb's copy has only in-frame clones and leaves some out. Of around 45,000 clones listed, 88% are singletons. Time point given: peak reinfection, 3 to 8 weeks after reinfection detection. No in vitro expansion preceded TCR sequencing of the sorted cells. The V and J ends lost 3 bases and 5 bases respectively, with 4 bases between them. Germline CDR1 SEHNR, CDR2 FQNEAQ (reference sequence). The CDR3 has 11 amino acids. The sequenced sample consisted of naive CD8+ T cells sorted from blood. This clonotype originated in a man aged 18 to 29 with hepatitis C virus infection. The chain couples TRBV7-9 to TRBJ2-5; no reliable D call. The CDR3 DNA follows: TGTGCCAGCAGCTTCGGGGAGACCCAGTACTTC. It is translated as CASSFGETQYF.